One sample yielded the 20 T cell receptor beta chains listed below, sequenced in a study of OX40 agonist ivuxolimab in advanced cancers. The method was immunoSEQ multiplex PCR; TCRdb's version includes in-frame clones alone and lacks a portion of them. The table includes about 59,000 clones, around 87% detected once. This specimen consisted of CD4+ or CD8+ T cells sorted from blood, obtained in a trial of the OX40 agonist ivuxolimab. All receptors derive from an adult with an advanced solid tumor such as melanoma, head and neck, liver or kidney cancer.

Concerning this clone itself: This sample also contains other DNA sequences that code for the same CDR3. The chain recombines TRBV5-1 with TRBJ1-3; D call uncertain. The ends were cut back, 0 bases at V and 0 bases at J, with 7 bases in the middle. Germline V gene lookup returns CDR1 SGHRS and CDR2 YFSETQ. This CDR3 spans 15 amino acids. CDR3 sequence: CASSLGQSSGNTIYF. The CDR3 nucleotides are TGCGCCAGCAGCTTGGGCCAGAGCTCTGGAAACACCATATATTTT.

This rearrangement joins TRBV28 to TRBJ2-7; D not certain. The germline V gene encodes CDR1 MDHEN and CDR2 SYDVKM. The V end lost 6 bases, the J end lost 3 bases, and 18 bases lay between the germline ends. The length of the CDR3 is 15 residues. The chain's CDR3 is CASSLFGPDNYEQYF. The CDR3 coding sequence is TGTGCCAGCAGCCTTTTCGGACCCGATAACTACGAGCAGTACTTC.

This chain joins TRBV4-1 and TRBJ1-2; D remains unclear. Germline CDR1 and CDR2: MGHRA and YSYEKL. Trimming stripped 0 bases from V and 4 bases from J, with 9 bases between. The CDR3 has 14 amino acids. The CDR3 region is CASSQETGFYGYTF. CDR3 coding DNA: TGCGCCAGCAGCCAAGAAACGGGATTCTATGGCTACACCTTC.

The J gene is TRBJ2-1, the V gene TRBV28, with 8 nucleotides matching TRBD2. The CDR3 consists of 16 residues. The germline V gene has CDR1 MDHEN and CDR2 SYDVKM. V shed 6 bases and J 10 bases; nucleotides not matched to a gene: 17. In nucleotides, the CDR3 is TGTGCCAGCAGCCGATTGGGGGGGACTAGGTCGACGGAGCAGTTCTTC. Translating it yields CASSRLGGTRSTEQFF.

This sequence joins TRBV5-1 and TRBJ1-4; tentatively, D is TRBD1 (6 bases). The CDR3 totals 15 residues. Trimming shortened V by 2 bases and J by 5 bases, and 13 bases separated the two germline ends. Per the germline V gene, CDR1 is SGHRS and CDR2 is YFSETQ. This CDR3 is CASSFRGTLNEKLFF. The CDR3 coding sequence is TGCGCCAGCAGCTTTAGGGGGACTTTAAATGAAAAACTGTTTTTT. Full variable domain (missing parts from reference TRBV5-1 and TRBJ1-4): KAGVTQTPRYLIKTRGQQVTLSCSPISGHRSVSWYQQTPGQGLQFLFEYFSETQRNKGNFPGRFSGRQFSNSRSEMNVSTLELGDSALYLCASSFRGTLNEKLFFGSGTQLSVL.

This clone was detected once. The chain carries TRBV18 and TRBJ2-5, with 9 bases lining up with TRBD1. CDR3 length: 15 amino acids. Trimming at V came to 6 bases and at J to 2 bases, leaving 7 bases not matched to a gene. Germline values: CDR1 KGHSH, CDR2 LQKENI. The CDR3 nucleotides are TGTGCCAGCTCTACGACAGGGGGTTCTCAAGAGACCCAGTACTTC. Its translation: CASSTTGGSQETQYF.

The V call is TRBV19, the J call TRBJ1-2; D possibly corresponds to TRBD1 (6 bases). The CDR3 has 15 residues. V lost 6 bases to trimming and J lost 4 bases, with 18 bases between them. The germline gives CDR1 LNHDA, CDR2 SQIVND (reference sequence). This CDR3 reads CASRGLQGRPYGYTF. CDR3 nucleotides: TGTGCCAGTAGGGGGCTACAGGGCCGGCCCTATGGCTACACCTTC. Together with reference TRBV19 and TRBJ1-2, the CDR3 gives the full variable domain: DGGITQSPKYLFRKEGQNVTLSCEQNLNHDAMYWYRQDPGQGLRLIYYSQIVNDFQKGDIAEGYSVSREKKESFPLTVTSAQKNPTAFYLCASRGLQGRPYGYTFGSGTRLTVV.

This chain joins TRBV6-1 and TRBJ2-7; D not resolved. CDR1 is MNHNS, CDR2 SASEGT, per germline. Trimming removed 4 bases from V and 3 bases from J, with 16 bases in between. The length of the CDR3 is 15 residues. CDR3 DNA sequence: TGTGCCAGCAGTGTACCCCCACCCCCCTACTACGAGCAGTACTTC. It specifies CASSVPPPPYYEQYF.

The chain joins TRBV18 to TRBJ1-1, with 7 bases lining up with TRBD1. The V and J ends lost 3 bases and 0 bases, in that order; junction bases with no gene match: 1. Germline CDR1 and CDR2: KGHSH and LQKENI. The length of the CDR3 is 14 residues. The CDR3 sequence is CASSPGQLNTEAFF. CDR3 sequence (DNA): TGTGCCAGCTCACCGGGACAGTTGAACACTGAAGCTTTCTTT.

The CDR3 DNA sequence: TGTGCCTGGAGGGGTCCAGCCACTGAAGCTTTCTTT. Translating gives CAWRGPATEAFF. The genes are TRBV30 and TRBJ1-1, with D uncertain. The CDR3 loop spans 12 amino acids. Per germline, CDR1 GTSNPN and CDR2 SVGIG (reference sequence). Trimming left V 3 bases short and J 4 bases short, with 9 bases between.

The chain joins TRBV15 to TRBJ2-3; 7 bases are shared with TRBD2. V was clipped by 1 base and J by 0 bases; unmatched bases: 4. Germline V lookup: CDR1 LNHNV, CDR2 YYDKDF (reference sequence). There are 16 residues in the CDR3. The DNA of the CDR3 is TGTGCCACCAGCAGAGTTTGGGGGGGGAGCACAGATACGCAGTATTTT. This translates into CATSRVWGGSTDTQYF.

The genes are TRBV5-1 and TRBJ2-7; D possibly corresponds to TRBD1 (6 bases). V was clipped by 0 bases and J by 1 base, with 17 bases between them. Germline V lookup: CDR1 SGHRS, CDR2 YFSETQ. This CDR3 is 17 amino acids long. The CDR3 nucleotides are TGCGCCAGCAGCTTGGTACCAGACAGGTTAAAATCCTACGAGCAGTACTTC. This sequence encodes CASSLVPDRLKSYEQYF. Full variable domain (remainder filled in from reference TRBV5-1 and TRBJ2-7): KAGVTQTPRYLIKTRGQQVTLSCSPISGHRSVSWYQQTPGQGLQFLFEYFSETQRNKGNFPGRFSGRQFSNSRSEMNVSTLELGDSALYLCASSLVPDRLKSYEQYFGPGTRLTVT.

This sequence joins TRBV4-3 and TRBJ1-2, with no clear D. Trimming removed 0 bases from V and 8 bases from J, with 13 bases in between. Germline V lookup: CDR1 LGHNA, CDR2 YSLEER. The CDR3 loop spans 14 amino acids. The CDR3: CASSQEGELEGYTF. CDR3 DNA: TGCGCCAGCAGCCAAGAGGGAGAGCTGGAGGGCTACACCTTC.

This chain connects TRBV11-2 to TRBJ1-6; no reliable D call. Trimming took off 7 bases at V and 8 bases at J, with 6 bases between the two ends. This CDR3 spans 11 amino acids. The germline V gene has CDR1 SGHAT and CDR2 FQNNGV. This CDR3 is CASTSDSPLHF. The CDR3 DNA reads TGTGCCAGCACCTCAGATTCACCCCTCCACTTT.

V usage is TRBV18 and J usage is TRBJ2-7; perhaps TRBD1 as D (7 bases). The CDR3 is 14 residues long. The germline V gene has CDR1 KGHSH and CDR2 LQKENI. The V end lost 4 bases, the J end lost 3 bases, and 13 bases lay between the germline ends. CDR3 protein: CASSLSGGLYEQYF. The CDR3 region has the DNA TGTGCCAGCTCACTCTCAGGGGGACTCTACGAGCAGTACTTC.

The V gene is TRBV19, the J gene TRBJ2-1; 9 positions agree with TRBD2. In germline, CDR1 is LNHDA, CDR2 SQIVND (reference sequence). J was trimmed by 0 bases and V by 5 bases; bases with no gene match: 5. This CDR3 has 16 amino acids. CDR3 sequence (DNA): TGTGCCAGTAGTGGACTAGCGCCAAGCTCCTACAATGAGCAGTTCTTC. This sequence encodes CASSGLAPSSYNEQFF.

This chain connects TRBV7-8 to TRBJ1-6, with a possible D match to TRBD1 (5 bases). V lost 5 bases and J lost 10, with 18 bases in between. CDR3 size: 15 residues. Germline lookup yields CDR1 SGHVS and CDR2 FQNEAQ. CDR3 sequence: CASSPREGVESPLHF. In nucleotides, the CDR3 is TGTGCCAGCAGCCCAAGGGAAGGGGTAGAGTCACCCCTCCACTTT.

This chain connects TRBV2 to TRBJ2-1, with 7 bases fitting TRBD2. Trimming took 7 bases from V and 4 from J; bases not matched to a gene: 7. The germline V gene has CDR1 SNHLY and CDR2 FYNNEI. The CDR3 runs 14 residues. In DNA, the CDR3 is TGTGCCAGCAACAAGGCTAGCGGATACAATGAGCAGTTCTTC. Translated: CASNKASGYNEQFF.

The chain joins TRBV7-3 to TRBJ1-1; no definite D call. Germline assignment: CDR1 SGHTA and CDR2 FQGTGA. V lost 5 bases and J lost 5, with 12 bases in between. The CDR3 has 13 amino acids. CDR3 coding DNA: TGTGCCAGCAGCCTTATAGTGGAGACTGAAGCTTTCTTT. This codes for CASSLIVETEAFF.

J is TRBJ2-7 and V is TRBV6-6; D remains ambiguous. V was clipped by 2 bases and J by 2 bases, with 7 bases between them. This CDR3 is 13 amino acids long. Germline V gives CDR1 MNHNY, CDR2 SVGAGI (reference sequence). CDR3 DNA: TGTGCCAGCAGTTACCCCACCCCCTACGAGCAGTACTTC. Translating it yields CASSYPTPYEQYF.